These 21 T cell receptor beta chains originate from one sample sequenced in a study of beta chain features in type 1 diabetes. Sequencing targeted expressed TCRB transcripts, as all isolated RNA had been reverse transcribed. The assay was immunoSEQ multiplex PCR, and TCRdb's table has in-frame clones only and misses some. This table holds some 240,000 clones, roughly a tenth found once. Sequencing was done on a sample of central memory CD4+ T cells from blood. The receptors come from a man between 18 and 35 years old in good health.

This clone was seen many times. The rearrangement uses TRBV6-6 and TRBJ2-7; the D is unclear. The CDR3 sequence is 13 residues long. The V end was cut by 8 bases, the J end by 0 bases, with 11 bases between. Per the germline V gene, CDR1 is MNHNY and CDR2 is SVGAGI (reference sequence). The CDR3 nucleotides read TGTGCCAGCCAACCGGATTACTCCTACGAGCAGTACTTC. Translation: CASQPDYSYEQYF.

The V and J genes are TRBV27 and TRBJ1-4; D is unresolved. The CDR3 loop spans 14 amino acids. The V end was cut by 6 bases, the J end by 0 bases, with 8 bases between. CDR1 MNHEY and CDR2 SMNVEV come from the germline V gene (reference sequence). The CDR3 region is CASRERPTNEKLFF. For the CDR3, the DNA is TGTGCCAGCAGGGAACGCCCAACTAATGAAAAACTGTTTTTT.

The rearrangement links TRBV11-2 to TRBJ2-3, with 9 bases fitting TRBD2. V lost 4 bases, J lost 5 bases, and 4 bases stayed unmatched. Germline values: CDR1 SGHAT, CDR2 FQNNGV. This CDR3 contains 14 residues. Here the CDR3 reads CASSSRGGGDTQYF. As DNA, the CDR3 is TGTGCCAGCAGCTCGCGGGGGGGAGGAGATACGCAGTATTTT.

The genes are TRBV14 and TRBJ2-3, with 9 bases lining up with TRBD1. With 4 bases clipped from V and 1 base from J, the junction kept 12 bases outside the gene matches. Germline lookup yields CDR1 SGHDN and CDR2 FVKESK. The CDR3 covers 18 residues. DNA of the CDR3: TGTGCCAGCAGCCCCCGTCCGGGACAGGGTGGAGGCACAGATACGCAGTATTTT. It encodes CASSPRPGQGGGTDTQYF. Using reference TRBV14 and TRBJ2-3 for the parts outside the CDR3, the full variable domain is EAGVTQFPSHSVIEKGQTVTLRCDPISGHDNLYWYRRVMGKEIKFLLHFVKESKQDESGMPNNRFLAERTGGTYSTLKVQPAELEDSGVYFCASSPRPGQGGGTDTQYFGPGTRLTVL.

This sequence joins TRBV7-9 and TRBJ2-1; the D gene is possibly TRBD1 (6 bases). The CDR3 contains 12 residues. V lost 4 bases and J lost 10, with 11 bases in between. Germline V gene sequence: CDR1 SEHNR, CDR2 FQNEAQ (reference sequence). CDR3 protein: CASSYLGGEQFF. The CDR3 coding sequence is TGTGCCAGCAGCTATCTAGGGGGAGAGCAGTTCTTC.

In this sample, this clone turned up many times. The rearrangement joins TRBV29-1 to TRBJ1-1; D remains ambiguous. Trimming removed 7 bases at V and 6 bases at J, with 12 bases between. The germline gives CDR1 SQVTM, CDR2 ANQGSEA. The CDR3 extends over 11 amino acids. The CDR3: CSALEDPEAFF. CDR3 sequence (DNA): TGCAGCGCCCTTGAGGATCCTGAAGCTTTCTTT.

V gene TRBV5-4 combines with J gene TRBJ1-1, with 8 positions matching TRBD1. Germline CDR1 reads SGHNT; CDR2 reads YYREEE (reference sequence). With V trimmed by 4 bases and J by 0 bases, 5 bases remained unmatched. The CDR3 is 15 residues long. The CDR3 nucleotides are TGTGCCAGCAGCCCCTGGGACAGGATGAACACTGAAGCTTTCTTT. This gives the protein CASSPWDRMNTEAFF.

The chain has TRBV5-1 and TRBJ2-3; D unclear. In germline, CDR1 is SGHRS, CDR2 YFSETQ. Trimming pared 2 bases from V and 5 bases from J, leaving 12 bases between. The CDR3 spans 14 residues. The CDR3 protein is CASSFLAREDTQYF. CDR3 nucleotide sequence: TGCGCCAGCAGCTTTCTTGCAAGGGAAGATACGCAGTATTTT.

The table lists this clone with a few counts. J is TRBJ2-3 and V is TRBV7-2; D gene uncertain. Germline V lookup: CDR1 SGHTA, CDR2 FQGNSA. Between the trimmed V and J ends, which lost 1 base and 4 bases, there was a span of 9 bases. There are 14 residues in the CDR3. The CDR3 loop reads CASSLDAGPDTQYF. Here the CDR3 DNA reads TGTGCCAGCAGCTTAGACGCAGGCCCAGATACGCAGTATTTT.

The chain couples TRBV6-6 to TRBJ1-5, with D tentatively TRBD1 (6 bases). This CDR3 contains 14 residues. The ends were cut back, 4 bases at V and 6 bases at J, with 13 bases in the middle. Looked up from germline, CDR1 is MNHNY and CDR2 is SVGAGI (reference sequence). The CDR3 DNA is TGTGCCAGCAGTTTCAACAGGGAGGGTCAGCCCCAGCATTTT. Translating gives CASSFNREGQPQHF.

The gene calls are TRBV30 and TRBJ1-2; D is uncertain. CDR1 GTSNPN and CDR2 SVGIG come from the germline V gene (reference sequence). The CDR3 has 12 amino acids. Trimming cost V 8 bases and J 8 bases, with 18 bases left between them. The DNA for the CDR3 is TGTGCCGGTCAGTGGGGATCGCTCGGCTACACCTTC. Amino acids: CAGQWGSLGYTF.

This clone has more than one count but fewer than ten. This chain links TRBV6-5 with TRBJ2-7, with D possibly matching TRBD2 (5 bases). V gave up 6 bases and J gave up 6 bases, with 15 bases separating them. CDR1 and CDR2 (germline): MNHEY, SVGAGI. This CDR3 has 13 amino acids. The CDR3 region is CASSQWGSGEQYF. CDR3 DNA sequence: TGTGCCAGCAGCCAGTGGGGAAGCGGCGAGCAGTACTTC.

This clone was seen only a few times. The chain links TRBV15 to TRBJ2-1; possible D gene TRBD2, 6 bases. V was shortened by 3 bases and J by 8 bases, with 14 bases between the two germline ends. Germline loops: CDR1 LNHNV, CDR2 YYDKDF (reference sequence). The CDR3 contains 14 residues. The DNA of the CDR3 is TGTGCCACCAGCAGGGGGGGACTTGGGCATGAGCAGTTCTTC. Translated, it gives CATSRGGLGHEQFF.

V is TRBV5-1 and J is TRBJ2-7; a weak D match, TRBD1 (6 bases). V was trimmed by 3 bases and J by 2 bases, leaving 9 bases between them. Germline lookup yields CDR1 SGHRS and CDR2 YFSETQ. This CDR3 is built from 13 residues. This CDR3 is CASSYGQTYEQYF. CDR3 bases: TGCGCCAGCAGCTACGGACAGACCTACGAGCAGTACTTC.

This clone has just a few counts. The rearrangement links TRBV27 to TRBJ1-5; D not resolved. The germline V gene has CDR1 MNHEY and CDR2 SMNVEV (reference sequence). The length of the CDR3 is 15 residues. V gave up 6 bases and J gave up 0 bases, with 12 bases separating them. Here the CDR3 reads CASSVKGYSNQPQHF. The DNA for the CDR3 is TGTGCCAGCAGCGTCAAGGGCTATAGCAATCAGCCCCAGCATTTT.

This clone turned up a few times. The chain couples TRBV2 to TRBJ2-7; D remains ambiguous. Germline V gives CDR1 SNHLY, CDR2 FYNNEI. There are 14 residues in the CDR3. V lost 3 bases and J 7 bases, leaving 16 bases between the germline ends. The CDR3 nucleotides are TGTGCCAGCAGTGAGGGCGGAACTATGGGAGAGCAGTACTTC. This codes for CASSEGGTMGEQYF. Looking up the rest from reference TRBV2 and TRBJ2-7 gives the full variable domain: EPEVTQTPSHQVTQMGQEVILRCVPISNHLYFYWYRQILGQKVEFLVSFYNNEISEKSEIFDDQFSVERPDGSNFTLKIRSTKLEDSAMYFCASSEGGTMGEQYFGPGTRLTVT.

The chain couples TRBV6-5 to TRBJ2-1; D possibly corresponds to TRBD1 (6 bases). CDR1 is MNHEY and CDR2 is SVGAGI in the germline V gene. The CDR3 extends over 15 amino acids. The ends were cut back, 7 bases at V and 1 base at J, with 14 bases in the middle. CDR3 region: CASIELDRSYNEQFF. The CDR3 DNA follows: TGTGCCAGCATCGAACTGGACAGATCCTACAATGAGCAGTTCTTC.

The chain links TRBV12-5 to TRBJ1-4; possibly TRBD1 for D (5 bases). V lost 5 bases and J 0 bases, leaving 10 bases between the germline ends. Germline values: CDR1 LGHNT, CDR2 FRNRAP. The length of the CDR3 is 15 residues. The CDR3: CASGAGAATNEKLFF. In nucleotides, the CDR3 is TGTGCTAGTGGTGCTGGGGCGGCAACTAATGAAAAACTGTTTTTT.

The chain couples TRBV2 to TRBJ2-1, with 10 bases fitting TRBD1. The CDR3 sequence is 15 residues long. Per the germline V gene, CDR1 is SNHLY and CDR2 is FYNNEI. V lost 5 bases to trimming and J lost 7 bases; unmatched junction nucleotides: 8. The CDR3 here is CASSLTGGAINEQFF. The CDR3 region has the DNA TGTGCCAGCAGTTTGACAGGGGGCGCGATAAATGAGCAGTTCTTC. Full variable domain (outside the CDR3, taken from reference TRBV2 and TRBJ2-1): EPEVTQTPSHQVTQMGQEVILRCVPISNHLYFYWYRQILGQKVEFLVSFYNNEISEKSEIFDDQFSVERPDGSNFTLKIRSTKLEDSAMYFCASSLTGGAINEQFFGPGTRLTVL.

The chain has TRBV6-1 and TRBJ2-3; no reliable D call. V shed 2 bases and J shed 2 bases, with 8 bases lying between them. This CDR3 has 14 residues. CDR1 and CDR2 from the germline V gene are MNHNS and SASEGT. Written as DNA, the CDR3 is TGTGCCAGCAGTGAAACTACAGTCACAGATACGCAGTATTTT. Its protein is CASSETTVTDTQYF.

This clone was found a few times. The chain joins TRBV29-1 to TRBJ2-5; no reliable D call. V gave up 4 bases and J gave up 4 bases, with 7 bases separating them. The length of the CDR3 is 11 residues. The germline gives CDR1 SQVTM, CDR2 ANQGSEA. The CDR3 reads CSVVPPETQYF. The CDR3 nucleotides read TGCAGCGTTGTCCCCCCAGAGACCCAGTACTTC.